These 9 T cell receptor beta chains were all obtained from the same sample, sequenced in a study of T cell responses to AZD1222 COVID-19 vaccine. TCRdb's table, derived via immunoSEQ multiplex PCR, lists solely in-frame clones and lacks some. The sample contains around 180,000 clones, 70% to 90% of which appear only once. Sequences were derived from peripheral blood, sampled on day 0 of AZD1222 vaccination. The receptors here all came from an adult in good health.

The gene calls are TRBV3-1 (or the pseudogene TRBV3-2) and TRBJ1-2; 9 bases match TRBD1. Germline assignment: CDR1 LGHDT and CDR2 YNNKEL (reference sequence). Trimming at V came to 1 base and at J to 6 bases, leaving 9 bases not matched to a gene. The CDR3 extends over 16 amino acids. As DNA, the CDR3 is TGTGCCAGCAGCCAAGTCTTCGGACAGGGGAGGCATGGCTACACCTTC. Its protein product is CASSQVFGQGRHGYTF.

This clone was seen only once. V is TRBV12-5 and J is TRBJ2-2, with D possibly TRBD2 on 5 matching bases. CDR1 and CDR2 (germline): LGHNT, FRNRAP. The CDR3 extends over 16 amino acids. V was clipped by 3 bases and J by 6 bases, with 17 bases between them. CDR3 sequence: CASGFRGSGVAGELFF. The DNA for the CDR3 is TGTGCTAGTGGTTTTCGAGGTTCCGGGGTAGCCGGGGAGCTGTTTTTT.

The genes are TRBV29-1 and TRBJ2-1; 7 positions match TRBD1. Losses at the gene ends were 5 bases for V and 9 bases for J; bases not matched to a gene: 10. CDR1 and CDR2 (germline): SQVTM, ANQGSEA. The CDR3 contains 13 residues. The CDR3 is CSVLDRPRGEQFF. CDR3 DNA: TGCAGCGTTCTGGACAGGCCTAGGGGTGAGCAGTTCTTC.

This chain joins TRBV7-2 and TRBJ1-5; tentative D call: TRBD1 (5 bases). Trimming removed 7 bases at V and 5 bases at J, with 24 bases between. The length of the CDR3 is 17 residues. Looked up from germline, CDR1 is SGHTA and CDR2 is FQGNSA. This chain's CDR3 is CASTGQQTFRDYQPQHF. CDR3 DNA sequence: TGTGCCAGCACTGGCCAGCAAACCTTCAGGGATTATCAGCCCCAGCATTTT.

The V and J genes are TRBV2 and TRBJ1-5; TRBD1 might be the D (5 bases). Trimming removed 7 bases from V and 7 bases from J, with 14 bases in between. Germline values: CDR1 SNHLY, CDR2 FYNNEI. The CDR3 runs 13 residues. The CDR3 sequence is CASKGRTLQPQHF. DNA of the CDR3: TGTGCCAGCAAGGGGAGGACTTTACAGCCCCAGCATTTT. Combining the CDR3 with reference TRBV2 and TRBJ1-5 gives the whole variable domain EPEVTQTPSHQVTQMGQEVILRCVPISNHLYFYWYRQILGQKVEFLVSFYNNEISEKSEIFDDQFSVERPDGSNFTLKIRSTKLEDSAMYFCASKGRTLQPQHFGDGTRLSIL.

A single count supports this clone. V and J are TRBV5-1 and TRBJ2-3, with a possible D match to TRBD2 (5 bases). The length of the CDR3 is 14 residues. CDR1 is SGHRS, CDR2 YFSETQ, per germline. V dropped 2 bases and J dropped 3 bases, with 10 bases sitting between them. The CDR3 DNA reads as TGCGCCAGCAGCTTAGCGGCAGTAACAGATACGCAGTATTTT. Protein product: CASSLAAVTDTQYF.

The chain couples TRBV10-2 to TRBJ2-1; D gene uncertain. Trimming stripped 3 bases from V and 8 bases from J, with 14 bases between. The CDR3 is 14 amino acids. CDR1 is WSHSY and CDR2 is SAAADI in the germline V gene. CDR3 region: CASSESSDFDEQFF. For the CDR3, the DNA is TGCGCCAGCAGTGAATCCAGCGACTTCGATGAGCAGTTCTTC.

The CDR3 bases are TGTGCCAACCTTGGGGACAGGGAAAATGGCTACACCTTC. Residues: CANLGDRENGYTF. V and J are TRBV2 and TRBJ1-2; TRBD1 matches at 9 bases. V was clipped by 10 bases and J by 6 bases; unmatched bases: 9. The germline gives CDR1 SNHLY, CDR2 FYNNEI. The CDR3 extends over 13 amino acids.

The CDR3 DNA is TGTGCCAGCAGCTTAGGACCGGCAGCGAACACTGAAGCTTTCTTT. Its translation: CASSLGPAANTEAFF. The J gene is TRBJ1-1, the V gene TRBV11-2, with D uncertain. With 1 base removed from V and 1 base from J, the gap between germline ends came to 10 bases. Germline V gives CDR1 SGHAT, CDR2 FQNNGV. The CDR3 has 15 residues.